One and the same sample provided the 19 T cell receptor beta chains below, sequenced in a study of blood T cell repertoires in COVID-19. The repertoire was sequenced with immunoSEQ multiplex PCR; TCRdb's copy has only in-frame clones and lacks some. The sample gives approximately 150,000 clones, about nine tenths of which show up once; over 0.85% is in the top ten. Sequencing was done on a sample of peripheral blood. The receptors were sampled from a woman in her forties or fifties with acute or convalescent COVID-19.

This clone was observed a few times. The chain uses TRBV24-1 and TRBJ1-5; unclear D gene. Between the trimmed V and J ends, which lost 4 bases and 7 bases, there was a span of 16 bases. Germline loops: CDR1 KGHDR, CDR2 SFDVKD. The CDR3 totals 15 residues. CDR3 coding DNA: TGTGCCACCAGTGAGGGAGAGGGAGAAAAGCAGCCCCAGCATTTT. Its protein is CATSEGEGEKQPQHF.

J is TRBJ1-1 and V is TRBV11-2; D remains ambiguous. This CDR3 has 15 residues. Per the germline V gene, CDR1 is SGHAT and CDR2 is FQNNGV. V was pared by 2 bases and J by 0 bases, with 10 bases between. In DNA form, the CDR3 reads TGTGCCAGCAGCTTACCCCAACTATTGAACACTGAAGCTTTCTTT. Amino acids: CASSLPQLLNTEAFF.

The V and J genes are TRBV3-1 (or the pseudogene TRBV3-2) and TRBJ1-1; D ambiguous. The germline V gene has CDR1 LGHDT and CDR2 YNNKEL (reference sequence). CDR3 length: 15 amino acids. The V end was cut by 0 bases, the J end by 4 bases, with 12 bases between. The CDR3 DNA sequence: TGTGCCAGCAGCCAAGATCTTCTAGTGCCCACTGAAGCTTTCTTT. Translation: CASSQDLLVPTEAFF.

The V gene is TRBV3-1 (or the pseudogene TRBV3-2), the J gene TRBJ2-2; D gene ambiguous. V was clipped by 4 bases and J by 7 bases, with 16 bases between them. The CDR3 extends over 15 amino acids. Germline V lookup: CDR1 LGHDT, CDR2 YNNKEL (reference sequence). CDR3 nucleotides: TGTGCCAGCAGCCGTGAGAACATTCGGGTCGGGGAGCTGTTTTTT. Amino acid sequence: CASSRENIRVGELFF.

The chain couples TRBV5-6 to TRBJ1-2, with D possibly TRBD1 on 5 matching bases. The V gene lost 0 bases and the J gene lost 8 bases, with 14 bases spanning the gap. The CDR3 has 14 amino acids. Germline CDR1 SGHDT, CDR2 YYEEEE. The CDR3 here is CASSLEGPGGGYTF. The CDR3 bases are TGTGCCAGCAGCTTGGAGGGGCCCGGTGGGGGCTACACCTTC.

This clone has a handful of counts. V and J are TRBV7-3 and TRBJ2-7; 9 nucleotides align to TRBD2. Germline CDR1 and CDR2: SGHTA and FQGTGA. V was pared by 2 bases and J by 5 bases, with 4 bases of the junction left unmatched. The CDR3 length is 14 residues. Here the CDR3 reads CASSLAGGHDEQYF. The CDR3 region has the DNA TGTGCCAGCAGCTTAGCGGGGGGGCACGACGAGCAGTACTTC.

This sequence joins TRBV18 and TRBJ2-2; D call uncertain. Between the trimmed V and J ends, which lost 1 base and 0 bases, there was a span of 9 bases. The CDR3 sequence is 16 residues long. Germline loops: CDR1 KGHSH, CDR2 LQKENI. CDR3 nucleotides: TGTGCCAGCTCACCACGAGGCCGATCGAACACCGGGGAGCTGTTTTTT. Translating it yields CASSPRGRSNTGELFF.

This rearrangement joins TRBV30 to TRBJ1-2; D uncertain. The CDR3 is made up of 12 amino acids. Germline CDR1 is GTSNPN and CDR2 is SVGIG (reference sequence). V was trimmed by 0 bases and J by 7 bases, leaving 9 bases between them. The CDR3 nucleotides are TGTGCCTGGAGTGTAGTAGAGGGTGGCTACACCTTC. This encodes CAWSVVEGGYTF.

The J gene is TRBJ2-1, the V gene TRBV25-1; D remains unclear. Germline V gives CDR1 MGHDK, CDR2 SYGVNS. V lost 5 bases, J lost 8 bases, and 16 bases lay in between. This CDR3 has 14 amino acids. The CDR3 DNA is TGTGCCAGCAGTCAGAACTACTTAGGCGATGAGCAGTTCTTC. Amino acids: CASSQNYLGDEQFF.

The chain combines TRBV18 with TRBJ1-1, with 11 bases identical to TRBD1. The germline gives CDR1 KGHSH, CDR2 LQKENI. The CDR3 is made up of 14 amino acids. The junction had 3 bases not matched to a gene; V was cut back by 6 bases and J by 3 bases. The CDR3 protein is CASSLGQGDTEAFF. The CDR3 DNA is TGTGCCAGCTCGCTGGGACAGGGGGACACTGAAGCTTTCTTT.

With regard to this clone: This CDR3 is also generated by other DNA sequences in the sample. The V call is TRBV6-5, the J call TRBJ1-1; no clear D. The germline V gene has CDR1 MNHEY and CDR2 SVGAGI. This CDR3 is 13 amino acids long. The V end lost 8 bases, the J end lost 1 base, and 11 bases lay between the germline ends. CDR3 in amino acids: CASSDSPNTEAFF. The CDR3 DNA reads TGTGCCAGCTCGGACTCCCCGAACACTGAAGCTTTCTTT.

The rearrangement links TRBV19 to TRBJ2-6; D perhaps matches TRBD1 (6 bases). Germline V CDR1 and CDR2: LNHDA, SQIVND (reference sequence). Trimming left V 5 bases short and J 2 bases short, with 16 bases between. The length of the CDR3 is 17 residues. The CDR3 sequence is CASSSQQGLAGANVLTF. The CDR3 DNA reads as TGTGCCAGTAGTTCACAACAGGGTCTTGCTGGGGCCAACGTCCTGACTTTC. The variable domain in full, with the rest retrieved from reference TRBV19 and TRBJ2-6, is DGGITQSPKYLFRKEGQNVTLSCEQNLNHDAMYWYRQDPGQGLRLIYYSQIVNDFQKGDIAEGYSVSREKKESFPLTVTSAQKNPTAFYLCASSSQQGLAGANVLTFGAGSRLTVL.

This sequence joins TRBV10-3 and TRBJ2-1; no clear D. Trimming cost V 3 bases and J 7 bases, with 13 bases left between them. Per the germline V gene, CDR1 is ENHRY and CDR2 is SYGVKD. CDR3 length: 14 amino acids. The CDR3 region has the DNA TGTGCCATCAGTGACCCCCCAGCGTTTAATGAGCAGTTCTTC. Amino acid sequence: CAISDPPAFNEQFF.

This clone was counted between two and nine times. The chain joins TRBV3-1 (or the pseudogene TRBV3-2) to TRBJ1-2; D is perhaps TRBD1 (5 bases). CDR1 is LGHDT, CDR2 YNNKEL, per germline (reference sequence). The V and J ends lost 3 bases and 4 bases respectively, with 18 bases between them. The CDR3 contains 16 residues. CDR3 in amino acids: CASSQGVKTASYGYTF. The CDR3 DNA sequence: TGTGCCAGCAGCCAGGGTGTGAAGACAGCTTCCTATGGCTACACCTTC.

As regards this clone: A junction boundary mismatches the germline segment, possibly from a read error. The chain links TRBV27 to TRBJ1-1; TRBD1 is a possible D gene (6 bases). Per the germline V gene, CDR1 is MNHEY and CDR2 is SMNVEV (reference sequence). The CDR3 spans 17 residues. The CDR3: CATSHPKKGTGSTEAFF. CDR3 DNA: TGTGCCACCAGTCACCCAAAAAAGGGCACAGGGAGCACTGAAGCTTTCTTT.

V and J are TRBV19 and TRBJ1-2; no definite D call. The CDR3 runs 16 residues. Trimming removed 3 bases from V and 2 bases from J, with 16 bases in between. The V gene's germline CDR1 is LNHDA and CDR2 SQIVND (reference sequence). DNA of the CDR3: TGTGCCAGTAGTATTTCAACGGGAAGTAACAACTATGGCTACACCTTC. It codes for CASSISTGSNNYGYTF.

This chain joins TRBV6-4 and TRBJ1-3; no definite D call. CDR1 and CDR2 from the germline V gene are MRHNA and SNTAGT. CDR3 size: 15 residues. V was pared by 3 bases and J by 0 bases, with 9 bases between. CDR3 sequence (DNA): TGTGCCAGCAGTGAAAACAGCGGCTCTGGAAACACCATATATTTT. It specifies CASSENSGSGNTIYF.

This rearrangement joins TRBV27 to TRBJ2-7; TRBD2 matches 8 bases. This CDR3 has 15 residues. V shed 0 bases and J 2 bases; nucleotides not matched to a gene: 3. CDR1 and CDR2 from the germline V gene are MNHEY and SMNVEV (reference sequence). Here the CDR3 DNA reads TGTGCCAGCAGTTTATCAAGCGGGAGACCCTACGAGCAGTACTTC. This translates into CASSLSSGRPYEQYF.

This chain connects TRBV9 to TRBJ1-6; 10 bases match TRBD1. CDR1 and CDR2 (germline): SGDLS, YYNGEE. CDR3 length: 14 residues. V lost 3 bases to trimming and J lost 10 bases; unmatched junction nucleotides: 4. This CDR3 is CASSALTGGSPLHF. The CDR3 bases are TGTGCCAGCAGCGCGCTGACAGGGGGCTCACCCCTCCACTTT.